A single sample gave rise to the 5 T cell receptor beta chains below, sequenced in a study of Ad26.COV2.S vaccination and SARS-CoV-2 variants. The data were produced by immunoSEQ multiplex PCR, yet TCRdb's version contains in-frame clones alone and is incomplete. The sample consists of about 410,000 clones, approximately 91% of them appearing once. The treatment denotes: 19 received Ad26.COV2.S at low or high dose, single or two shots; about 5 received placebo; per-sample allocation not given. Collection of the samples took place on day 63 after the first injection of vaccine or placebo. The input for sequencing was peripheral blood, taken in a trial of Ad26.COV2.S vaccine versus placebo. The receptors come from a person between 18 and 65 years old who received the Ad26.COV2.S COVID-19 vaccine or a placebo.

The chain couples TRBV6-5 to TRBJ2-5; D may be TRBD2 (5 bases). Trimming left V 2 bases short and J 6 bases short, with 7 bases between. The CDR3 spans 12 residues. Looked up from germline, CDR1 is MNHEY and CDR2 is SVGAGI. Here the CDR3 DNA reads TGTGCCAGCAGTTACCCCGGGAAGACCCAGTACTTC. Its protein is CASSYPGKTQYF.

This sequence joins TRBV7-2 and TRBJ1-1; no reliable D call. The ends were cut back, 5 bases at V and 1 base at J, with 8 bases in the middle. The germline V gene has CDR1 SGHTA and CDR2 FQGNSA. This CDR3 is built from 13 residues. This CDR3 is CASSEEGNTEAFF. CDR3 DNA: TGTGCCAGCAGCGAAGAGGGGAACACTGAAGCTTTCTTT.

This clone occurred a few times. The J gene is TRBJ1-5, the V gene TRBV4-1; unclear D gene. CDR1 and CDR2 from the germline V gene are MGHRA and YSYEKL. V lost 0 bases and J lost 1, with 10 bases in between. This CDR3 is built from 16 residues. The CDR3 DNA sequence: TGCGCCAGCAGCCAAGATCCGGCTGGGAGCAATCAGCCCCAGCATTTT. Translating gives CASSQDPAGSNQPQHF.

The V and J genes are TRBV5-6 and TRBJ2-6, with no clear D. The CDR3 has 14 amino acids. Germline-derived CDR1 and CDR2 are SGHDT and YYEEEE. The V gene lost 6 bases and the J gene lost 0 bases, with 7 bases spanning the gap. CDR3 sequence reads: CASTHLSGANVLTF. For the CDR3, the DNA is TGTGCCAGCACCCACCTCTCTGGGGCCAACGTCCTGACTTTC. Based on the CDR3 plus reference TRBV5-6 and TRBJ2-6, the full variable domain is DAGVTQSPTHLIKTRGQQVTLRCSPKSGHDTVSWYQQALGQGPQFIFQYYEEEERQRGNFPDRFSGHQFPNYSSELNVNALLLGDSALYLCASTHLSGANVLTFGAGSRLTVL.

The J gene is TRBJ2-7, the V gene TRBV6-5, with 9 bases that match TRBD1. V was pared by 2 bases and J by 6 bases, with 5 bases of the junction left unmatched. The V gene's germline CDR1 is MNHEY and CDR2 SVGAGI. The CDR3 runs 14 residues. The CDR3 loop is CASSYRGQGLEQYF. The CDR3 bases are TGTGCCAGCAGTTACCGAGGACAGGGGCTCGAGCAGTACTTC.